A single sample gave rise to the 21 T cell receptor beta chains below, sequenced in a study of response to subunit inactivated influenza vaccine. Each CDR3 protein gets one entry after TCRdb re-called the RT-PCR reads with MiXCR. The sample contains more than 700,000 distinct CDR3 sequences, around 21% of which appear only once. The starting material was PBMCs from blood, obtained roughly 5 days after vaccination. Receptors were obtained from a man aged 50-60 years who received an inactivated influenza vaccine.

This clonotype has at least ten counts. The chain combines TRBV12-3 or TRBV12-4 with TRBJ1-1, with D perhaps matching TRBD1 (5 bases). This CDR3 spans 14 amino acids. Trimming pared 4 bases from V and 7 bases from J, leaving 16 bases between. CDR3 DNA: TGTGCCAGCAGTTGGATAGGGAGGGGAAATGAAGCTTTCTTT. This codes for CASSWIGRGNEAFF.

This clonotype has more than one count but fewer than ten. The chain recombines TRBV7-9 with TRBJ2-5, with a tentative D call TRBD2 (5 bases). The V gene's germline CDR1 is SEHNR and CDR2 FQNEAQ (reference sequence). Trimming took off 3 bases at V and 14 bases at J, with 16 bases between the two ends. This CDR3 region has 12 residues. The CDR3 here is CASSFPGLPPYF. The CDR3 nucleotides read TGTGCCAGCAGCTTTCCAGGACTGCCGCCTTACTTC.

This clonotype occurred a few times. This chain joins TRBV20-1 and TRBJ2-7; 9 bases map to TRBD1. This CDR3 is built from 15 residues. Looked up from germline, CDR1 is DFQATT and CDR2 is SNEGSKA (reference sequence). The V segment lost 5 bases and the J segment 3 bases; nucleotides outside the gene matches: 11. CDR3 coding DNA: TGCAGTGCTGTTCCAATCACAGGGGGCATCTACGAGCAGTACTTC. Amino acid sequence: CSAVPITGGIYEQYF.

V usage is TRBV7-9 and J usage is TRBJ2-4, with TRBD1 matching over 7 bases. With V trimmed by 6 bases and J by 6 bases, 8 bases remained unmatched. The germline V gene encodes CDR1 SEHNR and CDR2 FQNEAQ (reference sequence). This CDR3 is 14 amino acids long. CDR3 nucleotide sequence: TGTGCCAGCAGTACCGGGACAGCTACAAACATTCAGTACTTC. It yields the protein CASSTGTATNIQYF. The complete variable domain, with remaining parts taken from reference TRBV7-9 and TRBJ2-4, reads DTGVSQNPRHKITKRGQNVTFRCDPISEHNRLYWYRQTLGQGPEFLTYFQNEAQLEKSRLLSDRFSAERPKGSFSTLEIQRTEQGDSAMYLCASSTGTATNIQYFGAGTRLSVL.

This chain links TRBV20-1 with TRBJ2-1, with 11 bases fitting TRBD2. Germline V gene data show CDR1 as DFQATT and CDR2 as SNEGSKA (reference sequence). This CDR3 is built from 14 residues. With V trimmed by 3 bases and J by 5 bases, 3 bases remained unmatched. The CDR3 spells CSASGTSGNNEQFF. The CDR3 nucleotides read TGCAGTGCTAGCGGGACTAGCGGAAACAATGAGCAGTTCTTC.

The CDR3 spells CSAIPGPTREQYF. The CDR3 DNA is TGCAGTGCTATCCCGGGACCTACCCGCGAGCAGTACTTC. This chain links TRBV20-1 with TRBJ2-7; tentatively, D is TRBD1 or TRBD2 (5 bases each). This CDR3 spans 13 amino acids. In germline, CDR1 is DFQATT, CDR2 SNEGSKA (reference sequence). Trimming removed 4 bases at V and 6 bases at J, with 16 bases between.

V usage is TRBV6-5 and J usage is TRBJ2-7, with D unresolved. Looked up from germline, CDR1 is MNHEY and CDR2 is SVGAGI. CDR3 size: 14 residues. Trimming took 0 bases from V and 4 from J, leaving 10 bases between them. Here the CDR3 DNA reads TGTGCCAGCAGTTACTCGAACAGCTTTTACGAGCAGTACTTC. This gives the protein CASSYSNSFYEQYF.

This chain uses TRBV6-2 or TRBV6-3 with TRBJ2-5; TRBD2 agrees at 10 bases. The V gene end was trimmed by 8 bases and the J gene end by 2 bases; junction bases not matched to a gene: 11. CDR1 is MNHEY, CDR2 SVGEGT, per germline. The CDR3 consists of 16 residues. The CDR3 reads CASGRASSGGQETQYF. CDR3 DNA sequence: TGTGCCAGCGGGAGGGCCTCTAGCGGGGGACAAGAGACCCAGTACTTC.

This clonotype appeared a few times. V and J are TRBV7-6 and TRBJ2-1, with D perhaps matching TRBD2 (7 bases). Germline CDR1 and CDR2: SGHVS and FNYEAQ. This CDR3 spans 16 amino acids. V lost 1 base, J lost 7 bases, and 17 bases lay in between. The CDR3 DNA reads TGTGCCAGCAGCTTAGGTGTGGGGGGGCCCGGTAATGAGCAGTTCTTC. Amino acids: CASSLGVGGPGNEQFF.

V usage is TRBV5-1 and J usage is TRBJ2-7; D perhaps matches TRBD1 (7 bases). There are 16 residues in the CDR3. V was cut by 3 bases and J by 1 base, with 17 bases left in between. Germline CDR1 and CDR2: SGHRS and YFSETQ. The CDR3 reads CASSWGLTGSSYEQYF. In DNA, the CDR3 is TGCGCCAGCAGCTGGGGACTGACAGGGTCGTCCTACGAGCAGTACTTC.

In DNA form, the CDR3 reads TGTGCCAGCAGCCCTGGCCGGTTCGGGGAGCAGTTCTTC. Translation gives CASSPGRFGEQFF. This chain uses TRBV12-3 or TRBV12-4 with TRBJ2-1; D is unclear. Trimming left V 6 bases short and J 10 bases short, with 16 bases between. This CDR3 has 13 amino acids.

A few counts support this clonotype. This chain links TRBV9 with TRBJ2-6; TRBD1 agrees at 7 bases. CDR1 SGDLS and CDR2 YYNGEE come from the germline V gene. After removal of 3 bases from V and 0 bases from J, the junction contained 9 bases not matched to a gene. This CDR3 spans 18 amino acids. CDR3 coding DNA: TGTGCCAGCAGCGGACCCTTCGGGACAGCCTCTGGGGCCAACGTCCTGACTTTC. Translation: CASSGPFGTASGANVLTF.

The chain has TRBV9 and TRBJ2-2; the match to TRBD2 covers 8 bases. This CDR3 comprises 16 residues. V dropped 0 bases and J dropped 2; count of bases not matched to a gene: 3. Germline V lookup: CDR1 SGDLS, CDR2 YYNGEE. DNA for the CDR3: TGTGCCAGCAGCGTAGAACTAGCGGTAAACACCGGGGAGCTGTTTTTT. It yields the protein CASSVELAVNTGELFF.

This clonotype was picked up a small number of times. The rearrangement joins TRBV6-1 to TRBJ1-2; TRBD1 matches at 9 bases. Unmatched junction bases numbered 10, after V lost 6 bases and J lost 8 bases. The CDR3 runs to 14 residues. Germline-derived CDR1 and CDR2 are MNHNS and SASEGT. The CDR3 here is CASRERQGVVGYTF. CDR3 coding DNA: TGTGCCAGCAGGGAACGACAGGGGGTGGTCGGCTACACCTTC.

The table lists this clonotype with a few counts. V is TRBV4-3 and J is TRBJ2-7; no clear D gene. The V end lost 0 bases, the J end lost 5 bases, and 8 bases lay between the germline ends. The CDR3 length is 13 residues. Germline values: CDR1 LGHNA, CDR2 YSLEER. CDR3 nucleotide sequence: TGCGCCAGCAGCCAAGATAGAACCCACGAGCAGTACTTC. This translates into CASSQDRTHEQYF.

This chain connects TRBV5-6 to TRBJ2-2, with 8 bases aligning to TRBD1. The trim removed 4 bases at V and 6 bases at J, leaving 11 bases unmatched. This CDR3 region has 16 residues. Germline-derived CDR1 and CDR2 are SGHDT and YYEEEE. CDR3 region: CASSLLDRAPSGELFF. DNA of the CDR3: TGTGCCAGCAGCCTGCTGGACAGGGCCCCGTCCGGGGAGCTGTTTTTT.

Only a few counts were recorded for this clonotype. V is TRBV10-3 and J is TRBJ2-3; TRBD2 matches at 10 bases. The CDR3 is 14 residues long. The J segment lost 2 bases and the V segment lost 6 bases, leaving 2 bases of the junction unmatched. Germline values: CDR1 ENHRY, CDR2 SYGVKD. The CDR3 coding sequence is TGTGCCATCAGCCTAGCGGGGGTCACAGATACGCAGTATTTT. Encoded protein: CAISLAGVTDTQYF.

This clonotype was counted many times. J is TRBJ2-1 and V is TRBV12-3 or TRBV12-4, with 13 positions matching TRBD2. The CDR3 runs 15 residues. The J segment lost 6 bases and the V segment lost 6 bases, leaving 5 bases of the junction unmatched. DNA of the CDR3: TGTGCCAGCAGGCTAACTAGCGGGGGGGTCAATGAGCAGTTCTTC. Translated: CASRLTSGGVNEQFF.

For the CDR3, the DNA is TGCAGTGCTGGCGGGGGGATCTCCTACAATGAGCAGTTCTTC. It encodes CSAGGGISYNEQFF. This chain links TRBV20-1 with TRBJ2-1; TRBD2 matches at 8 bases. V lost 5 bases, J lost 0 bases, and 3 bases stayed unmatched. Germline V gene sequence: CDR1 DFQATT, CDR2 SNEGSKA (reference sequence). This CDR3 region has 14 residues.

CDR3 nucleotide sequence: TGTGCCAGCAAAGCCAGGCGGGGATACAATGAGCAGTTCTTC. It specifies CASKARRGYNEQFF. This chain joins TRBV12-3 or TRBV12-4 and TRBJ2-1, with D perhaps TRBD2 (6 bases). CDR3 length equals 14 residues. The V end lost 7 bases, the J end lost 4 bases, and 14 bases lay between the germline ends.

The J gene is TRBJ2-5, the V gene TRBV10-3; 9 bases agree with TRBD2. The V and J ends lost 2 bases and 3 bases, in that order; junction bases with no gene match: 7. The CDR3 spans 16 residues. Germline V gives CDR1 ENHRY, CDR2 SYGVKD. The CDR3 protein is CAISENPREGEETQYF. The CDR3 DNA is TGTGCCATCAGTGAGAACCCGCGGGAGGGCGAAGAGACCCAGTACTTC.